This is a list of T cell receptor beta chains from one sample in a study of vaccination and CD4 T cells after COVID-19. MiXCR, applied by TCRdb to the PCR reads, yields one record per CDR3 protein. The sample consists of approximately 11,000 distinct CDR3 sequences, 54% of them appearing once. Their recognized antigens are unknown. The sequencing sample was made of CD4+ T cells from blood, cultured in vitro. All receptors derive from a human donor who had recovered from COVID-19. Each CDR3 is given with its conserved first and last residue. The order of the fields is CDR3 protein, J gene, V gene.

cdr3_aa: CPTSAGLGSTTDTQYF; j_call: TRBJ2-3; v_call: TRBV24-1
cdr3_aa: CASSQDYGANVLTF; j_call: TRBJ2-6; v_call: TRBV4-3
cdr3_aa: CASSSGQGQYEQYF; j_call: TRBJ2-7; v_call: TRBV27
cdr3_aa: CASSLAGTAYNSPLHF; j_call: TRBJ1-6; v_call: TRBV7-2
cdr3_aa: CASGQDKNQPQHF; j_call: TRBJ1-5; v_call: TRBV6-2/TRBV6-3
cdr3_aa: CASSSSLGRTHGETQYF; j_call: TRBJ2-5; v_call: TRBV6-5
cdr3_aa: CASSGGDGGYTF; j_call: TRBJ1-2; v_call: TRBV19
cdr3_aa: CASSSTGGAQIKPLHF; j_call: TRBJ1-6; v_call: TRBV27
cdr3_aa: CSAPLVRGDTQYF; j_call: TRBJ2-3; v_call: TRBV20-1
cdr3_aa: CASSDISYEQYF; j_call: TRBJ2-7; v_call: TRBV6-2/TRBV6-3
cdr3_aa: CASTGTDTQYF; j_call: TRBJ2-3; v_call: TRBV6-1
cdr3_aa: CASRAGGRLNTEAFF; j_call: TRBJ1-1; v_call: TRBV6-1
cdr3_aa: CASGGAGTGGETQYF; j_call: TRBJ2-5; v_call: TRBV19
cdr3_aa: CASSVAGSYGYTF; j_call: TRBJ1-2; v_call: TRBV5-4
cdr3_aa: CATSRDRVGADTQYF; j_call: TRBJ2-3; v_call: TRBV15
cdr3_aa: CSATGTSGTDTQYF; j_call: TRBJ2-3; v_call: TRBV20-1
cdr3_aa: CASSDRQGLGPTTDTQYF; j_call: TRBJ2-3; v_call: TRBV23-1
cdr3_aa: CASSYQRTTQETQYF; j_call: TRBJ2-5; v_call: TRBV6-2/TRBV6-3
cdr3_aa: CASSLSGWEAVEFYEQYF; j_call: TRBJ2-7; v_call: TRBV27
cdr3_aa: CASSYSKGYSPLHF; j_call: TRBJ1-6; v_call: TRBV6-5
cdr3_aa: CAILYEAFF; j_call: TRBJ1-1; v_call: TRBV10-3
cdr3_aa: CASSPPGGGYNEQFF; j_call: TRBJ2-1; v_call: TRBV6-1
cdr3_aa: CASSAGQAGNTEAFF; j_call: TRBJ1-1; v_call: TRBV6-1
cdr3_aa: CASDPGGLSSNTEAFF; j_call: TRBJ1-1; v_call: TRBV6-2/TRBV6-3
cdr3_aa: CASSQEVGRSTDTQYF; j_call: TRBJ2-3; v_call: TRBV4-1
cdr3_aa: CATSDAGGGRSKNIQYF; j_call: TRBJ2-4; v_call: TRBV24-1
cdr3_aa: CASSLLATGELFF; j_call: TRBJ2-2; v_call: TRBV10-1
cdr3_aa: CASRPTTLRHYGYTF; j_call: TRBJ1-2; v_call: TRBV6-1
cdr3_aa: CASSRGTSGGLQETQYF; j_call: TRBJ2-5; v_call: TRBV9
cdr3_aa: CASSHLTGGTTEAFF; j_call: TRBJ1-1; v_call: TRBV6-1
cdr3_aa: CASSQAGNTEAFF; j_call: TRBJ1-1; v_call: TRBV4-3
cdr3_aa: CAWSVGGTPLSYEQYF; j_call: TRBJ2-7; v_call: TRBV30
cdr3_aa: CASSLQNYGYTF; j_call: TRBJ1-2; v_call: TRBV28
cdr3_aa: CATRGTGGNTEAFF; j_call: TRBJ1-1; v_call: TRBV24-1
cdr3_aa: CASSRLQGSVDYGYTF; j_call: TRBJ1-2; v_call: TRBV19
cdr3_aa: CASSLPPGEGSPLHF; j_call: TRBJ1-6; v_call: TRBV5-4
cdr3_aa: CASSPDRGPPLHF; j_call: TRBJ1-6; v_call: TRBV6-1
cdr3_aa: CASSSAGYDYGYTF; j_call: TRBJ1-2; v_call: TRBV19
cdr3_aa: CATKDRRYSGNTIYF; j_call: TRBJ1-3; v_call: TRBV24-1
cdr3_aa: CASSLIPRDSYTF; j_call: TRBJ1-2; v_call: TRBV28
cdr3_aa: CATSDRRLAGLADTQYF; j_call: TRBJ2-3; v_call: TRBV24-1
cdr3_aa: CASSYDRDGVNYGYTF; j_call: TRBJ1-2; v_call: TRBV6-5
cdr3_aa: CASSILRGPSEYEQYF; j_call: TRBJ2-7; v_call: TRBV19
cdr3_aa: CASSLVAGSITDTQYF; j_call: TRBJ2-3; v_call: TRBV5-4
cdr3_aa: CASSRAGGSYGYTF; j_call: TRBJ1-2; v_call: TRBV7-6
cdr3_aa: CASSADRDNQPQHF; j_call: TRBJ1-5; v_call: TRBV18
cdr3_aa: CASSLGPDTQYF; j_call: TRBJ2-3; v_call: TRBV11-3
cdr3_aa: CASRVLGLWGTSGSTDTQYF; j_call: TRBJ2-3; v_call: TRBV21-1
cdr3_aa: CSAQGGNRQKLNTEAFF; j_call: TRBJ1-1; v_call: TRBV20-1
cdr3_aa: CSAGLARGAKNIQYF; j_call: TRBJ2-4; v_call: TRBV20-1
cdr3_aa: CASRSRVGSNQPQHF; j_call: TRBJ1-5; v_call: TRBV2
cdr3_aa: CASSPRGGDGEAFF; j_call: TRBJ1-1; v_call: TRBV6-1
cdr3_aa: CASSYRRTALNTEAFF; j_call: TRBJ1-1; v_call: TRBV27
cdr3_aa: CASRSATGRHYEQYF; j_call: TRBJ2-7; v_call: TRBV6-5